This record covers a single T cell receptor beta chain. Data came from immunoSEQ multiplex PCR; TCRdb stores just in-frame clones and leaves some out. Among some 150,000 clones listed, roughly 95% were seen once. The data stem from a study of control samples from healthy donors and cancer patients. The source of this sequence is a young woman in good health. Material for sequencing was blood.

The CDR3 coding sequence is TGTGCCAGCAGCACCTGGACAGGGGACCCGGAGACCCAGTACTTC. Its protein product is CASSTWTGDPETQYF. V and J are TRBV14 and TRBJ2-5, with TRBD1 matching over 9 bases. J gave up 5 bases and V 5 bases, and 9 bases lay outside the gene matches. The length of the CDR3 is 15 residues. CDR1 and CDR2 from the germline V gene are SGHDN and FVKESK.